This passage covers 25 T cell receptor beta chains from one sample sequenced in a study of cytomegalovirus exposure and HLA in healthy donors. Repertoires were generated with immunoSEQ multiplex PCR, while TCRdb's copy carries only in-frame clones and drops some. This table has fewer than 120,000 clones, roughly 90% appearing once. Sequencing used PBMCs. These receptor sequences come from a woman under 30 in good health and CMV-seronegative.

The V and J genes are TRBV6-4 and TRBJ1-4, with D possibly TRBD1 on 6 matching bases. CDR1 and CDR2 from the germline V gene are MRHNA and SNTAGT. Trimming pared 3 bases from V and 5 bases from J, leaving 16 bases between. This CDR3 contains 16 residues. The CDR3 coding sequence is TGTGCCAGCAGTGAAGGAGAAGGGAGGGGGAATGAAAAACTGTTTTTT. Its translation is CASSEGEGRGNEKLFF.

Of note for this clone: A much larger clonotype is one base distant, so this may be a read error. The rearrangement joins TRBV6-4 to TRBJ2-3; TRBD2 is a possible D gene (5 bases). The V gene's germline CDR1 is MRHNA and CDR2 SNTAGT. The CDR3 spans 14 residues. V was trimmed by 2 bases and J by 1 base, leaving 7 bases between them. CDR3 bases: TGTGCCAGCAGTGACGCCGGGGGCACAGATACGCAGTATTTT. It is translated as CASSDAGGTDTQYF.

The J gene is TRBJ2-7, the V gene TRBV18, with 8 bases lining up with TRBD1. J lost 5 bases, V lost 3 bases, and 3 bases had no gene match. CDR3 length: 13 amino acids. Germline V gene lookup returns CDR1 KGHSH and CDR2 LQKENI. The CDR3 loop reads CASSPGQGDEQYF. The CDR3 bases are TGTGCCAGCTCACCCGGACAGGGCGACGAGCAGTACTTC.

The chain is built from TRBV15 and TRBJ1-4; D remains unclear. The CDR3 spans 15 residues. V was clipped by 0 bases and J by 9 bases, with 14 bases between them. The germline CDR1 and CDR2 sequences are LNHNV and YYDKDF (reference sequence). As DNA, the CDR3 is TGTGCCACCAGCAGAGAGGGCAGGAATCAGAAAAAACTGTTTTTT. This encodes CATSREGRNQKKLFF. The full variable domain, with the rest looked up from reference TRBV15 and TRBJ1-4, is DAMVIQNPRYQVTQFGKPVTLSCSQTLNHNVMYWYQQKSSQAPKLLFHYYDKDFNNEADTPDNFQSRRPNTSFCFLDIRSPGLGDTAMYLCATSREGRNQKKLFFGSGTQLSVL.

The chain couples TRBV28 to TRBJ1-1, with a weak D call TRBD1 (5 bases). This CDR3 spans 15 amino acids. V dropped 3 bases and J dropped 3 bases, with 14 bases sitting between them. CDR1 MDHEN and CDR2 SYDVKM come from the germline V gene. The CDR3 spells CASSFPRRGHTEAFF. The CDR3 DNA reads as TGTGCCAGCAGTTTCCCCAGGAGGGGACACACTGAAGCTTTCTTT.

The chain joins TRBV9 to TRBJ2-2, with 7 bases matching TRBD2. Per the germline V gene, CDR1 is SGDLS and CDR2 is YYNGEE. With 2 bases clipped from V and 5 bases from J, the junction kept 9 bases outside the gene matches. This CDR3 has 16 amino acids. In DNA, the CDR3 is TGTGCCAGCAGCGTTACAGCGGGGCGCCATACCGGGGAGCTGTTTTTT. The encoded protein is CASSVTAGRHTGELFF.

The V gene is TRBV19, the J gene TRBJ1-2, with 8 bases fitting TRBD1. The CDR3 has 15 residues. With 3 bases clipped from V and 4 bases from J, the junction kept 7 bases outside the gene matches. Germline V lookup: CDR1 LNHDA, CDR2 SQIVND (reference sequence). DNA for the CDR3: TGTGCCAGTAGTATCCCGGACAGGGTAGGCTATGGCTACACCTTC. It is translated as CASSIPDRVGYGYTF.

This chain uses TRBV6-1 with TRBJ2-7; possibly TRBD1 for D (5 bases). CDR1 MNHNS and CDR2 SASEGT come from the germline V gene. This CDR3 comprises 13 residues. Trimming stripped 1 base from V and 3 bases from J, with 7 bases between. The CDR3 DNA reads as TGTGCCAGCAGTGAAGGGGGCAGCTACGAGCAGTACTTC. It yields the protein CASSEGGSYEQYF.

Comment on this clone: Its ends do not fully match the called genes, so a read error is possible. V usage is TRBV2 and J usage is TRBJ1-5, with D perhaps TRBD1 (6 bases). Germline lookup yields CDR1 SNHLY and CDR2 FYNNEI. The CDR3 has 12 amino acids. CDR3 nucleotide sequence: TGTGCCGGCAGGGGAGGCAATCAGCCCCAGCATTTT. Protein product: CAGRGGNQPQHF.

The CDR3 region has the DNA TGTGCCAGCAGCTTGGCCGGGTCGACAGGGGGAAACACCATATATTTT. Amino acid sequence: CASSLAGSTGGNTIYF. The rearrangement links TRBV5-6 to TRBJ1-3, with 7 bases aligning to TRBD1. The junction had 7 bases not matched to a gene; V was cut back by 0 bases and J by 4 bases. Germline values: CDR1 SGHDT, CDR2 YYEEEE. The CDR3 contains 16 residues. Complete variable domain (other parts from reference TRBV5-6 and TRBJ1-3): DAGVTQSPTHLIKTRGQQVTLRCSPKSGHDTVSWYQQALGQGPQFIFQYYEEEERQRGNFPDRFSGHQFPNYSSELNVNALLLGDSALYLCASSLAGSTGGNTIYFGEGSWLTVV.

CDR3 region: CASSLDGLDGYTF. For the CDR3, the DNA is TGTGCCAGCAGCTTAGATGGTTTAGATGGCTACACCTTC. The chain has TRBV7-2 and TRBJ1-2; D is ambiguous. V lost 1 base and J lost 6, with 9 bases in between. This CDR3 is 13 amino acids long. The germline V gene encodes CDR1 SGHTA and CDR2 FQGNSA.

The V and J genes are TRBV7-2 and TRBJ1-2; D is perhaps TRBD1 (6 bases). Germline V CDR1 and CDR2: SGHTA, FQGNSA. The CDR3 is 13 residues long. V was cut by 4 bases and J by 2 bases, with 8 bases left in between. The CDR3 sequence is CASSSTGNYGYTF. CDR3 DNA: TGTGCCAGCAGCTCCACAGGGAACTATGGCTACACCTTC.

The V and J genes are TRBV10-3 and TRBJ2-1; 7 bases align to TRBD2. The V segment lost 3 bases and the J segment 10 bases; nucleotides outside the gene matches: 12. CDR3 length equals 15 residues. Germline values: CDR1 ENHRY, CDR2 SYGVKD. The CDR3 is CAISDPPGGFWEQFF. The CDR3 DNA sequence: TGTGCCATCAGTGATCCCCCGGGGGGTTTTTGGGAGCAGTTCTTC.

The chain is built from TRBV6-5 and TRBJ2-7; weak D call: TRBD1 (5 bases). The CDR3 is 15 residues long. Trimming pared 7 bases from V and 2 bases from J, leaving 18 bases between. CDR1 and CDR2 (germline): MNHEY, SVGAGI. The CDR3 coding sequence is TGTGCCAGCACCACAATGGGCAGGGAAACCTACGAGCAGTACTTC. Amino acids: CASTTMGRETYEQYF.

The chain has TRBV7-2 and TRBJ1-2; tentatively, D is TRBD1 (5 bases). Between the trimmed V and J ends, which lost 5 bases and 7 bases, there was a span of 14 bases. Germline V CDR1 and CDR2: SGHTA, FQGNSA. The CDR3 loop spans 13 amino acids. The CDR3 loop is CASSPGGTPGYTF. The DNA of the CDR3 is TGTGCCAGCAGCCCCGGCGGGACCCCTGGCTACACCTTC. The full variable domain, completed using reference TRBV7-2 and TRBJ1-2, is GAGVSQSPSNKVTEKGKDVELRCDPISGHTALYWYRQSLGQGLEFLIYFQGNSAPDKSGLPSDRFSAERTGGSVSTLTIQRTQQEDSAVYLCASSPGGTPGYTFGSGTRLTVV.

This clone was seen once. The V gene is TRBV29-1, the J gene TRBJ2-6, with D perhaps TRBD1 (6 bases). Germline V CDR1 and CDR2: SQVTM, ANQGSEA. CDR3 length equals 14 residues. V was cut by 7 bases and J by 3 bases, with 13 bases left in between. In DNA, the CDR3 is TGCAGCGCAGGCAGGGGTATTGGGGCCAACGTCCTGACTTTC. Residues: CSAGRGIGANVLTF.

The rearrangement links TRBV7-9 to TRBJ1-6, with 8 bases identical to TRBD1. The germline V gene encodes CDR1 SEHNR and CDR2 FQNEAQ (reference sequence). The CDR3 is 17 amino acids. V shed 5 bases and J 7 bases; nucleotides not matched to a gene: 13. The CDR3 here is CASSQGQGRVGNSPLHF. CDR3 DNA: TGTGCCAGCAGCCAAGGACAGGGAAGGGTGGGCAATTCACCCCTCCACTTT.

The gene calls are TRBV5-1 and TRBJ2-1, with D possibly TRBD2 on 5 matching bases. This CDR3 comprises 16 residues. V lost 4 bases, J lost 0 bases, and 14 bases lay in between. CDR1 is SGHRS and CDR2 is YFSETQ in the germline V gene. CDR3 nucleotides: TGCGCCAGCAGCCTGTGGACTTTACGCTCCTACAATGAGCAGTTCTTC. It codes for CASSLWTLRSYNEQFF. Together with reference TRBV5-1 and TRBJ2-1, the CDR3 gives the full variable domain: KAGVTQTPRYLIKTRGQQVTLSCSPISGHRSVSWYQQTPGQGLQFLFEYFSETQRNKGNFPGRFSGRQFSNSRSEMNVSTLELGDSALYLCASSLWTLRSYNEQFFGPGTRLTVL.

CDR3 nucleotide sequence: TGTGCCAGCAGCTTAGTTCGGACAGGGTGGAGGTATGGCTACACCTTC. Protein product: CASSLVRTGWRYGYTF. The chain recombines TRBV7-9 with TRBJ1-2, with 8 nucleotides matching TRBD1. V shed 1 base, J shed 5 bases, and the junction held 9 bases outside the gene matches. The CDR3 covers 16 residues. Per the germline V gene, CDR1 is SEHNR and CDR2 is FQNEAQ (reference sequence).

The chain is built from TRBV11-2 and TRBJ1-1; D unresolved. CDR3 length: 13 residues. The V end was cut by 2 bases, the J end by 1 base, with 5 bases between. CDR1 and CDR2 from the germline V gene are SGHAT and FQNNGV. For the CDR3, the DNA is TGTGCCAGCAGCTTACCCCGGAACACTGAAGCTTTCTTT. Its translation: CASSLPRNTEAFF.

The chain recombines TRBV9 with TRBJ1-1, with 8 bases identical to TRBD1. J was trimmed by 0 bases and V by 4 bases; bases with no gene match: 5. CDR3 length equals 15 residues. The germline CDR1 and CDR2 sequences are SGDLS and YYNGEE. In DNA form, the CDR3 reads TGTGCCAGCAGCCCCCGGACAGGGCTGAACACTGAAGCTTTCTTT. Its translation: CASSPRTGLNTEAFF.

This chain connects TRBV7-2 to TRBJ2-7; D is unclear. The V gene's germline CDR1 is SGHTA and CDR2 FQGNSA. This CDR3 has 13 amino acids. Trimming left V 1 base short and J 5 bases short, with 9 bases between. The CDR3 bases are TGTGCCAGCAGCTTAGTAGCAGTTAACGAGCAGTACTTC. Amino acids: CASSLVAVNEQYF.

This chain joins TRBV11-2 and TRBJ2-3; 9 bases agree with TRBD2. Per the germline V gene, CDR1 is SGHAT and CDR2 is FQNNGV. This CDR3 is built from 14 residues. V trimming: 2 bases; J trimming: 11 bases; junction bases outside the gene matches: 8. As DNA, the CDR3 is TGTGCCAGCAGCTTATACGCGGGGGGGCGTTTGCAGTATTTT. Amino acid sequence: CASSLYAGGRLQYF.

The gene calls are TRBV6-1 and TRBJ1-2; D is unclear. This CDR3 comprises 13 residues. V lost 3 bases, J lost 4 bases, and 9 bases lay in between. CDR1 and CDR2 (germline): MNHNS, SASEGT. The CDR3, as DNA: TGTGCCAGCAGTGACCCCAGGTTCTATGGCTACACCTTC. Encoded protein: CASSDPRFYGYTF.

This chain's CDR3 is CASSLNQGYNEQFF. CDR3 nucleotides: TGTGCCAGCAGTTTAAACCAGGGCTACAATGAGCAGTTCTTC. The chain couples TRBV28 to TRBJ2-1, with TRBD1 as a possible D gene (5 bases). Germline V gene data show CDR1 as MDHEN and CDR2 as SYDVKM. The length of the CDR3 is 14 residues. Trimming cost V 2 bases and J 3 bases, with 8 bases left between them.